What follows describes a single TCR beta chain. A single base is all that separates this from a far larger clone, so a read error is likely. These data belong to a study of shared clonotypes between healthy human individuals. Produced via immunoSEQ multiplex PCR; TCRdb's table is partial and in-frame only. Of 450,000 to 500,000 clones listed, roughly 80% are singletons. This CDR3 is 18 amino acids long. Trimming removed 1 base from V and 2 bases from J; junction bases left unmatched: 10. Germline-derived CDR1 and CDR2 are MGHRA and YSYEKL. Every donor was a Caucasian adult from Nashville, Tennessee. The receptor comes from a woman between 40 and 55 years old in good health. Some clones in this sample may be carry-over from other donors' samples. Input material: PBMCs. The rearrangement joins TRBV4-1 to TRBJ2-2, with TRBD2 matching over 7 bases. CDR3 sequence: CASSQAALAGENTGELFF. The CDR3 coding sequence is TGCGCCAGCAGCCAAGCGGCCCTCGCGGGGGAAAACACCGGGGAGCTGTTTTTT.